The TCR beta chain described here comes from a study of blood T cell repertoires in COVID-19. On the study more broadly: PBMCs, B-cell-depleted T cells, or T cells provided the cDNA or gDNA that made up the material.

Clones were sequenced by immunoSEQ multiplex PCR, and TCRdb holds only the in-frame ones, with some missing. This table has tens of thousands of clones, around 80% appearing once. This TCR derives from a woman in her sixties or seventies with acute or convalescent COVID-19. The specimen was peripheral blood.

CDR3 sequence reads: CASTLVIGTEAFF. CDR3 DNA: TGTGCCAGCACCTTAGTTATTGGCACTGAAGCTTTCTTT. The gene calls are TRBV12-3 or TRBV12-4 and TRBJ1-1; D not resolved. The V end lost 7 bases, the J end lost 4 bases, and 13 bases lay between the germline ends. The CDR3 sequence is 13 residues long.